This T cell receptor beta chain was documented in a study of long-term antiretroviral therapy in people with HIV. Everyone in the study who had HIV was treated in the United States. Investigators performed immunoSEQ version v3.0 at survey level. Measured with immunoSEQ multiplex PCR; TCRdb has only the in-frame clones, and not every one. The sample has about 39,000 clones; approximately 86% are singletons. J was trimmed by 8 bases and V by 6 bases; bases with no gene match: 10. Germline V gene sequence: CDR1 SEHNR, CDR2 FQNEAQ (reference sequence). The CDR3 spans 14 residues. The chain employs TRBV7-9 and TRBJ2-1; TRBD1 agrees at 7 bases. This sample comprised unsorted PBMCs, obtained just before starting antiretroviral therapy. The TCR originated in a woman younger than 35 with HIV. CDR3 region: CASSSQGQLYEQFF. CDR3 DNA sequence: TGTGCCAGCAGTTCTCAGGGACAGCTCTATGAGCAGTTCTTC.